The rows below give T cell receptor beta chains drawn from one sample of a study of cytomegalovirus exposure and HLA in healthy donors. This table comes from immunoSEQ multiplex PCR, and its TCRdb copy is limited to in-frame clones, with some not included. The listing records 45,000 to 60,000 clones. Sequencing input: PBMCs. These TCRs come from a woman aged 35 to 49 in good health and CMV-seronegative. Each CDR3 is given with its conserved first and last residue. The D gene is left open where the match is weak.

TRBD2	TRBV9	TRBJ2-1	TGTGCCAGCAGCGCGACTTCCGGGACTAGCGGCTACAATGAGCAGTTCTTC	CASSATSGTSGYNEQFF
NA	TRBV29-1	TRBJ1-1	TGTGGGACGGGGGACACTGAAGCTTTCTTT	CGTGDTEAFF
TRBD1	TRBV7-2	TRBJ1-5	TGTGCCAGCAGCCCGGGACAGGGGGTCCAGCCCCAGCATTTT	CASSPGQGVQPQHF
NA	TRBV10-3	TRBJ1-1	TGTGCCATCAGTGGTGCCACTAGCGGGGGAGTCCCTGAAGCTTTCTTT	CAISGATSGGVPEAFF
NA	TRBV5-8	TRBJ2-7	TGTGCCAGCAGCCCCGCCTACGAGCAGTACTTC	CASSPAYEQYF
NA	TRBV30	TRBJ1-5	TGTGCCTGGAACTCAGGTAGCAATCAGCCCCAGCATTTT	CAWNSGSNQPQHF
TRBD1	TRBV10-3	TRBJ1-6	TGTGCCATCAGCCCTGGACAGGGTCTGTCACCCCTACACTTT	CAISPGQGLSPLHF
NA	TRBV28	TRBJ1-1	TGTGCCAGCAGTCTAAGGGGCGCTGAAGCTTTCTTT	CASSLRGAEAFF
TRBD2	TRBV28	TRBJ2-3	TGTGCCAGCAGTTTCCTAGCGGGAGCAGATACGCAGTATTTT	CASSFLAGADTQYF
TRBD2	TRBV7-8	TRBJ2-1	TGTGCCAGCAGCTTAGGATGGAGCGGGAGTTTTAGGGATGAGCAGTTCTTC	CASSLGWSGSFRDEQFF
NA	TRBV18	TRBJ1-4	TGTGCCAGCTCACCACCTGGGCGCCCCAACGAAAAACTGTTTTTT	CASSPPGRPNEKLFF
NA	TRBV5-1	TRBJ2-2	TGCGCCAGCAGCTTGGATGCCGGGGGGAACACCGGGGAGCTGTTTTTT	CASSLDAGGNTGELFF
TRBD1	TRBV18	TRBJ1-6	TGTGCCAGCTCAGGGAACACAGGGGGGGATTCACCCCTCCACTTT	CASSGNTGGDSPLHF
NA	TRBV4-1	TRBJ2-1	TGCGCCAGCAGCCAAGATCAGGCACGTGAGCAGTTCTTC	CASSQDQAREQFF
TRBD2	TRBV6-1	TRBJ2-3	TGTGCCAGCAGACGCGGGGGTGAGAAAGATACGCAGTATTTT	CASRRGGEKDTQYF
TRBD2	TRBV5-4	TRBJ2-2	TGTGCCAGCAGCTACTCTAGCGGGGGGGCCGTCGGGGAGCTGTTTTTT	CASSYSSGGAVGELFF
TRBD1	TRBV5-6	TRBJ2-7	TGTGCCAGCAGCAACCGGGACAGGGAGCTAGCGAGAGCCTACGAGCAGTACTTC	CASSNRDRELARAYEQYF
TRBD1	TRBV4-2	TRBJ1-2	TGTGCCAGCAGCCAAGAATTCAGGGGGAGCTATGGCTACACCTTC	CASSQEFRGSYGYTF
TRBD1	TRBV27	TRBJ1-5	TGTGCCAGCAGGGGGACAGGGGGGTATCAGCCCCAGCATTTT	CASRGTGGYQPQHF
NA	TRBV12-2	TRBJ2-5	TGTGCAAGTCGCTTAGAGAGGCGGAGACAAGAGACCCAGTACTTC	CASRLERRRQETQYF
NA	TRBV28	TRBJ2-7	TGTGCCAGCAGTTTATGGGGCAGTCTCTCCTACGAGCAGTACTTC	CASSLWGSLSYEQYF
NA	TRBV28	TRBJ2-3	TGTGCCAGCAAGAGACTAAATACGCAGTATTTT	CASKRLNTQYF
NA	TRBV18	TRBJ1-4	TGTGCCAGCTCAGCAAAAAAACTTGAAAAACTGTTTTTT	CASSAKKLEKLFF
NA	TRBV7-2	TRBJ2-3	TGTGCCAGCAGCTCTCCGACTAGAGCAGATACGCAGTATTTT	CASSSPTRADTQYF
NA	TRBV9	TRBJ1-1	TGTGCCAGCAGGTCTGGAGACACTGAAGCTTTCTTT	CASRSGDTEAFF
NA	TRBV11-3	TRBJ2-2	TGTGCCAGCAGCGGAGCGGTCACCGGGGAGCTGTTTTTT	CASSGAVTGELFF